This T cell receptor (beta chain) was found in a study of blood T cell repertoires in COVID-19. The wider study: From the United States, Italy and Spain came samples of acute and convalescent COVID-19. Sample material is recorded as cDNA or gDNA derived from T cells, B-cell-depleted T cells, or PBMCs.

Per the original methods: By means of reference gene primer amplification, nucleated cell counts were estimated. Measured with immunoSEQ multiplex PCR; TCRdb has only the in-frame clones, and not every one. D and trimming come from the DNA, and the V and J calls and clone size come from that table. The sample records 250,000 or so clones, 80% to 90% being singletons. This CDR3 spans 16 amino acids. Germline V gene lookup returns CDR1 GTSNPN and CDR2 SVGIG (reference sequence). V lost 1 base and J lost 6; bases outside the gene matches: 7. This clone was seen only once. The TCR originated in a woman aged 40 to 50 who had recovered from COVID-19. The chain recombines TRBV30 with TRBJ2-3; the match to TRBD2 covers 13 bases. Sequencing was carried out using peripheral blood. DNA for the CDR3: TGTGCCTGGAGTGGTTCCGGGACTAGCGGGATTGATACGCAGTATTTT. Its protein product is CAWSGSGTSGIDTQYF.